A selection of T cell receptor beta chains follows, all from one sample in a study of shared T cell receptors in the human thymus. The protocol was immunoSEQ multiplex PCR, while the TCRdb copy is restricted to in-frame clones and leaves out a portion. The table records fewer than 700,000 clones, more than 75% of them present only once. The sample was also reused in another study, on human thymus T cells.

Sequencing was done on a sample of thymocytes. These TCRs come from a boy younger than two with a congenital heart defect. The CDR3 runs from the conserved cysteine through the conserved F or W. Each record gives: D gene, clone size, V gene, J gene, CDR3 DNA, CDR3 protein. The D gene is left open where the match is weak. Some rows mark clone size as missing; the rest say once, few, many or name a class of expanded clone.

TRBD1,NA,TRBV5-4,TRBJ2-3,TGTGCCAGCAAAGCAGGGGGCTCTTCTAGCACAGATACGCAGTATTTT,CASKAGGSSSTDTQYF
NA,NA,TRBV30,TRBJ2-2,TGTGCCTTGCTAGCCGGCACCGGGGAGCTGTTTTTT,CALLAGTGELFF
NA,NA,TRBV7-9,TRBJ2-7,TGTGCCAGCAGCCCTCTATCCGTTGTCTCCCCCCCCTCTTACGAGCAGTACTTC,CASSPLSVVSPPSYEQYF
NA,NA,TRBV7-2,TRBJ1-1,TGTGCCAGCAGCACAGATCTTATATTT,CASSTDLIF
NA,NA,TRBV5-4,TRBJ2-1,TGTGCCAGCAGCTTGTCGGGGAGGAATGAGCAGTTCTTC,CASSLSGRNEQFF
TRBD2,once,TRBV6-1,TRBJ2-7,TGTGCCAGCAGTGCCCCCACTATAGCGGGAGGGTTCTACGAGCAGTACTTC,CASSAPTIAGGFYEQYF
NA,NA,TRBV4-1,TRBJ2-1,TGCGCCAGCAGCCATGCATCGACTAGTTGCGAGCAGTTCTTC,CASSHASTSCEQFF
TRBD1,few,TRBV11-3,TRBJ1-1,TGTGCCAGCAGCCGGACAGGGGGCAGATCGAGGTACACTGAAGCTTTCTTT,CASSRTGGRSRYTEAFF
TRBD2,NA,TRBV4-3,TRBJ2-7,TGCGCCAGCAGCCTTCGGGCTAGCGGGAGTCGCGAGCAGTACTTC,CASSLRASGSREQYF
NA,NA,TRBV5-6,TRBJ2-2,TGTGCCAGCAGCTTGGCGGCCGGGGAGCTGTTTTTT,CASSLAAGELFF
NA,NA,TRBV27,TRBJ1-2,TGTGCCAGCAGTTGGGCCATTGGAACTAACTATGGCTACACCTTC,CASSWAIGTNYGYTF
NA,NA,TRBV14,TRBJ1-2,TGTGCCAGCAGCCAAGATAAGCTGAAAGAGGAGAACTACACCTTC,CASSQDKLKEENYTF
TRBD1,NA,TRBV27,TRBJ2-1,TGTGCCAGCAGCCACACACGATTTCCGACAGGGGCCTTGAGGAATGAGCAGTTCTTC,CASSHTRFPTGALRNEQFF
NA,NA,TRBV6-1,TRBJ1-5,TGTGCCAGCAGTGAAGACGGAGATCAGCCCCAGCATTTT,CASSEDGDQPQHF
TRBD2,NA,TRBV5-1,TRBJ2-7,TGCGCCAGCAGCCTAAGGACTAGCGGGAATTCGTACGAGCAGTACTTC,CASSLRTSGNSYEQYF
TRBD1,NA,TRBV6-1,TRBJ1-5,TGTGCCAGCGGGGGACAGGGCAATCAGCCCCAGCATTTT,CASGGQGNQPQHF
NA,NA,TRBV7-9,TRBJ2-1,TGTGCCAGCAGCTTAGGAGGCGATGAGCAGTTCTTC,CASSLGGDEQFF
NA,NA,TRBV29-1,TRBJ2-7,TGCAGCGTTGTGGGGGGTGACTACGAGCAGTACTTC,CSVVGGDYEQYF
NA,NA,TRBV4-3,TRBJ1-6,TGCGCCAGCAGCCAAGCACTGGCACAGAACAATTCACCCCTCCACTTT,CASSQALAQNNSPLHF
TRBD1,NA,TRBV7-9,TRBJ1-2,TGTGCCAGCAGCCTATTAGGACAGGGGCGATATGGCTACACCTTC,CASSLLGQGRYGYTF
NA,NA,TRBV5-5,TRBJ1-2,TGTGCCAGCAGCTTGGGACTGATTGAGGGCTATGGCTACACCTTC,CASSLGLIEGYGYTF
NA,NA,TRBV6-1,TRBJ2-7,TGTGCCAGCAGTGGTAGGGAGGCCCCCTCCTACGAGCAGTACTTC,CASSGREAPSYEQYF
TRBD1,once,TRBV30,TRBJ1-2,TGTGCCTGGAGTGTGACAGGGGGCGATTACTATGGCTACACCTTC,CAWSVTGGDYYGYTF
TRBD1,NA,TRBV25-1,TRBJ2-7,TGTGCCAGCGGAATCTCCACAGGGGGCGGTAGTCCCGCCTACGAGCAGTACTTC,CASGISTGGGSPAYEQYF
NA,NA,TRBV12-5,TRBJ1-1,TGTGCTAGTGGTTTGCGTGAGGACAAGGGATTGAACACTGAAGCTTTCTTT,CASGLREDKGLNTEAFF
TRBD2,once,TRBV7-2,TRBJ2-1,TGTGCCAGCAGCTTAAGTTCGGGACTACCCTACAATGAGCAGTTCTTC,CASSLSSGLPYNEQFF
NA,NA,TRBV7-3,TRBJ2-1,TGTGCCAGCAGCCTCCTTAAAGAGCAGTTCTTC,CASSLLKEQFF
NA,once,TRBV2,TRBJ2-1,TGTGCCAGCAGTGAAATTGTCCGGACGACTAGTAAGTACAATGAGCAGTTCTTC,CASSEIVRTTSKYNEQFF
NA,NA,TRBV6-5,TRBJ2-7,TGTGCCAGCAGTTCCCCCTCAGGGGAAGGCTCCTACGAGCAGTACTTC,CASSSPSGEGSYEQYF
TRBD1,NA,TRBV6-5,TRBJ1-2,TGTGCCAGCAGCGAAATGTCCGGGACAGGGTCTGGCTACACCTTC,CASSEMSGTGSGYTF
TRBD2,NA,TRBV7-8,TRBJ2-7,TGTGCCAGCAGCCCCAGGGCAGCGCTACCCCGCGGGAGTCCCCACGAGCAGTACTTC,CASSPRAALPRGSPHEQYF
TRBD1,once,TRBV7-9,TRBJ1-2,TGTGCCAGCAGCGGGAGTCCGGGACAGGTAGAACGGGACCCCTTCTTC,CASSGSPGQVERDPFF
TRBD2,NA,TRBV5-1,TRBJ2-2,TGCGCCAGCAGCGTAAGGAGACTAGCGGGCTTCGCCGGGGAGCTGTTTTTT,CASSVRRLAGFAGELFF
NA,NA,TRBV1,TRBJ2-2,TGCACCAGCAGCCAAGATTGGAGGCGGACTAGCGGGAGGTTAGGTTCCACCGGGGAGCTGTTTTTT,CTSSQDWRRTSGRLGSTGELFF
NA,NA,TRBV5-6,TRBJ2-7,TGTGCCAGCAGCATCAGGACAGTCGGACACTACGAGCAGTACTTC,CASSIRTVGHYEQYF
NA,NA,TRBV2,TRBJ1-1,TGTGCCAGCAGTGCGGGCAGGGCCGCCGAAGCTTTCTTT,CASSAGRAAEAFF
NA,once,TRBV11-2,TRBJ2-7,TGTGCCAGCAGCTTAGGCGCAGGGCCCACAACCTCCTACCACGAGCAGTACTTC,CASSLGAGPTTSYHEQYF
NA,NA,TRBV28,TRBJ1-1,TGTGCCAGCAGTTTATTACCAGAAAACACTGAAGCTTTCTTT,CASSLLPENTEAFF
TRBD2,NA,TRBV2,TRBJ2-3,TGTGCCAGCCGGGCCCGGGAGGGCCGAAGATTAGATACGCAGTATTTT,CASRAREGRRLDTQYF
TRBD2,NA,TRBV7-3,TRBJ2-1,TGTGCCAGCAGCTCCCAGGGACTAGCGGGAAACAATGAGCAGTTCTTC,CASSSQGLAGNNEQFF
TRBD1,NA,TRBV5-4,TRBJ1-3,TGTGCCAGCAGCGACAGGGGGCCGGGAAACACCATATATTTT,CASSDRGPGNTIYF
TRBD1,NA,TRBV19,TRBJ2-2,TGTGCTACAGGGGGCGCGCCCGGGGAGCTGTTTTTT,CATGGAPGELFF